The 11 T cell receptor beta chains below were found in one sample sequenced in a study of shared clonotypes between healthy human individuals. CD8 cells regarded as naive lacked CD45RO, were positively chosen for CCR7, and omitted terminally differentiated effector memory CD45RA+ cells. The table came from immunoSEQ multiplex PCR; TCRdb's copy has only in-frame clones and leaves some out. This table holds 1.5 million to 2.5 million clones, about 95% found once. Material: naive CD8+ T cells sorted from blood. Receptors were obtained from a man between 18 and 29 years old in good health.

The chain links TRBV5-1 to TRBJ2-3; 9 bases are shared with TRBD2. The CDR3 sequence is 16 residues long. The V and J ends lost 4 bases and 5 bases, in that order; junction bases with no gene match: 11. Germline V gene sequence: CDR1 SGHRS, CDR2 YFSETQ. This CDR3 is CASSPRREGLGDTQYF. The CDR3 DNA reads TGCGCCAGCAGCCCCCGGCGGGAGGGCCTGGGAGATACGCAGTATTTT.

As to this clone: This may arise from a read error, as a much more abundant clone is one base away. The sample carries other DNA sequences with the same CDR3. CDR3 DNA: TGTGCCAGCAGTTATGGGGAGACCCAGTACTTC. Protein sequence: CASSYGETQYF. The rearrangement links TRBV6-5 to TRBJ2-5, with unresolved D. Trimming shortened V by 3 bases and J by 5 bases, and 4 bases separated the two germline ends. CDR3 size: 11 residues. CDR1 is MNHEY and CDR2 is SVGAGI in the germline V gene.

This rearrangement joins TRBV5-6 to TRBJ2-7, with D unclear. V was shortened by 6 bases and J by 2 bases, with 15 bases between the two germline ends. There are 14 residues in the CDR3. The germline CDR1 and CDR2 sequences are SGHDT and YYEEEE. The CDR3 DNA follows: TGTGCCAGCATCCTTAGCCTCTCCCCCTACGAGCAGTACTTC. The encoded protein is CASILSLSPYEQYF.

This clone was seen once. The J gene is TRBJ1-5, the V gene TRBV19; D unclear. CDR3 length: 14 amino acids. The V gene lost 3 bases and the J gene lost 3 bases, with 9 bases spanning the gap. In germline, CDR1 is LNHDA, CDR2 SQIVND (reference sequence). The CDR3 protein is CASSITSLNQPQHF. The CDR3 DNA follows: TGTGCCAGTAGTATTACCAGCCTCAATCAGCCCCAGCATTTT.

The rearrangement uses TRBV19 and TRBJ1-5; D remains ambiguous. This CDR3 is 14 amino acids long. Germline V gives CDR1 LNHDA, CDR2 SQIVND (reference sequence). V dropped 6 bases and J dropped 3 bases, with 12 bases sitting between them. The CDR3 nucleotides read TGTGCCAGTAGCGAAACGGGAAACAATCAGCCCCAGCATTTT. Translation gives CASSETGNNQPQHF. Full variable domain (rest looked up from reference TRBV19 and TRBJ1-5): DGGITQSPKYLFRKEGQNVTLSCEQNLNHDAMYWYRQDPGQGLRLIYYSQIVNDFQKGDIAEGYSVSREKKESFPLTVTSAQKNPTAFYLCASSETGNNQPQHFGDGTRLSIL.

This chain links TRBV27 with TRBJ2-6; no clear D gene. CDR3 size: 13 residues. Trimming removed 6 bases at V and 1 base at J, with 4 bases between. CDR1 and CDR2 from the germline V gene are MNHEY and SMNVEV (reference sequence). CDR3: CASRGSGANVLTF. The CDR3 coding sequence is TGTGCCAGCAGGGGTTCTGGGGCCAACGTCCTGACTTTC.

The chain couples TRBV5-1 to TRBJ2-2; D not resolved. The CDR3 sequence is 12 residues long. The V and J ends lost 2 bases and 16 bases respectively, with 15 bases between them. Germline V CDR1 and CDR2: SGHRS, YFSETQ. The DNA of the CDR3 is TGCGCCAGCAGCTTCGATGGCAGTCAGTGGTTTTTT. Its protein is CASSFDGSQWFF. The full variable domain, with the rest looked up from reference TRBV5-1 and TRBJ2-2, is KAGVTQTPRYLIKTRGQQVTLSCSPISGHRSVSWYQQTPGQGLQFLFEYFSETQRNKGNFPGRFSGRQFSNSRSEMNVSTLELGDSALYLCASSFDGSQWFFGEGSRLTVL.

The chain joins TRBV4-1 to TRBJ2-5, with D possibly being TRBD1 (5 bases). Looked up from germline, CDR1 is MGHRA and CDR2 is YSYEKL. The CDR3 contains 15 residues. Trimming stripped 0 bases from V and 4 bases from J, with 12 bases between. The CDR3 loop reads CASSQDLSQGETQYF. The DNA for the CDR3 is TGCGCCAGCAGCCAAGATCTCAGCCAGGGAGAGACCCAGTACTTC.

The count of this clone is one. The chain is built from TRBV5-5 and TRBJ1-5; D is unclear. The germline V gene has CDR1 SGHKS and CDR2 YYEKEE (reference sequence). The CDR3 sequence is 13 residues long. V lost 0 bases, J lost 5 bases, and 6 bases lay in between. The CDR3 loop reads CASSLDPDQPQHF. CDR3 DNA: TGTGCCAGCAGCTTGGATCCAGATCAGCCCCAGCATTTT.

The chain carries TRBV6-5 and TRBJ1-4; D gene unclear. Trimming cost V 0 bases and J 5 bases, with 7 bases left between them. The length of the CDR3 is 14 residues. Germline values: CDR1 MNHEY, CDR2 SVGAGI. CDR3 residues: CASSYSNLNEKLFF. The CDR3 nucleotides are TGTGCCAGCAGTTACTCGAACTTAAATGAAAAACTGTTTTTT.

The chain joins TRBV4-1 to TRBJ2-2; D not resolved. V was pared by 4 bases and J by 1 base, with 10 bases between. Germline V gene lookup returns CDR1 MGHRA and CDR2 YSYEKL. This CDR3 region has 15 residues. CDR3 residues: CASSLASENTGELFF. The CDR3, as DNA: TGCGCCAGCAGCCTGGCATCCGAGAACACCGGGGAGCTGTTTTTT.